The T cell receptor beta chain under discussion was sequenced for a study of beta chain features in type 1 diabetes. This clone showed up many times. Its antigen remains unknown. General observations from the study: Reads derived from cDNA could over-represent cells showing high TCR expression. Among patients with Type 1 diabetes, TCRB CDR3s were moderately but significantly shorter in every one of the four CD4+ subsets.

The CDR3 has 14 amino acids. CDR1 SQVTM and CDR2 ANQGSEA come from the germline V gene. Expressed TCRB transcripts were sequenced because the entire RNA isolate underwent reverse transcription. The data were produced by immunoSEQ multiplex PCR, yet TCRdb's version contains in-frame clones alone and is incomplete. Here the sample spans some 350,000 clones, roughly 9.8% being singletons. Cell sorting via CD45RO/CCR7/CD25/CD127/CD95/CD27 was performed to obtain CD4+ naive, central memory, regulatory and stem cell-like memory cells. This chain joins TRBV29-1 and TRBJ2-1; possibly TRBD1 or TRBD2 for D (6 bases each). This receptor was taken from a man aged 30-40 years with type 1 diabetes. The specimen was central memory CD4+ T cells from blood. This CDR3 reads CSVGGGYSYNEQFF. The CDR3 bases are TGCAGTGTGGGGGGCGGGTACTCCTACAATGAGCAGTTCTTC.